A selection of T cell receptor beta chains follows, all from one sample in a study of T cells in Graves' hyperthyroidism and ophthalmopathy. A single record per CDR3 protein comes from TCRdb applying MiXCR to the multiplex PCR reads. The repertoire has more than 500,000 distinct CDR3 sequences, roughly 17% of them found once; the top ten carry 3.8%. Specimen: blood. The receptors come from a woman under 40 with Graves' hyperthyroidism. Each CDR3 is given with its conserved first and last residue. Fields, in order: D gene, clone size, V gene, J gene, CDR3 DNA, CDR3 protein. A D gene is named only where the DNA matches it firmly. The size of a clone is reported for some rows only, either as once, few or many, or as a class for expanded clones.

d_call: TRBD2
clone_size: few
v_call: TRBV10-3
j_call: TRBJ2-1
cdr3_nt: TGTGCCATCAGTGAGTCGGAACTAGCGGGCTCCTACAATGAGCAGTTCTTC
cdr3_aa: CAISESELAGSYNEQFF

d_call: -
clone_size: -
v_call: TRBV6-1
j_call: TRBJ2-2
cdr3_nt: TGTGCCAGCACGGGGGTCGGGACTCCCCGGACCGGGGAGCTGTTTTTT
cdr3_aa: CASTGVGTPRTGELFF

d_call: TRBD2
clone_size: -
v_call: TRBV5-8
j_call: TRBJ2-4
cdr3_nt: TGTGCCAGCAGCCCAGAGACTAGCGGAGCCAAAAACATTCAGTACTTC
cdr3_aa: CASSPETSGAKNIQYF

d_call: TRBD2
clone_size: -
v_call: TRBV4-2
j_call: TRBJ2-7
cdr3_nt: TGTGCCAGCAGCCAAGATGGACTAGCTGAAATCTCCTACGAGCAGTACTTC
cdr3_aa: CASSQDGLAEISYEQYF

d_call: -
clone_size: many
v_call: TRBV28
j_call: TRBJ2-2
cdr3_nt: TGTGCCAGCAGTTTGTGGGGGATGAAAGAGAACACCGGGGAGCTGTTTTTT
cdr3_aa: CASSLWGMKENTGELFF

d_call: TRBD1
clone_size: many
v_call: TRBV10-3
j_call: TRBJ2-5
cdr3_nt: TGTGCCATTTCCGGGACAGAGCTTCACGGGGAGACCCAGTACTTC
cdr3_aa: CAISGTELHGETQYF

d_call: -
clone_size: -
v_call: TRBV2
j_call: TRBJ1-5
cdr3_nt: TGTGCCAGCAGTGAAGCTAGGGCCCCGAATCAGCCCCAGCATTTT
cdr3_aa: CASSEARAPNQPQHF

d_call: -
clone_size: many
v_call: TRBV2
j_call: TRBJ2-3
cdr3_nt: TGTGCCAGCAGATCAGTACAGGGCCGGGGCACAGATACGCAGTATTTT
cdr3_aa: CASRSVQGRGTDTQYF

d_call: TRBD2
clone_size: many
v_call: TRBV12-3/TRBV12-4
j_call: TRBJ2-5
cdr3_nt: TGTGCCAGCAGTGCTAGCGGGAGCGTCGAGACCCAGTACTTC
cdr3_aa: CASSASGSVETQYF

d_call: TRBD1
clone_size: -
v_call: TRBV11-1
j_call: TRBJ1-2
cdr3_nt: TGTGCCGGCAGCCCGACAGGGGGGCCCTATGGCTACACCTTC
cdr3_aa: CAGSPTGGPYGYTF

d_call: -
clone_size: many
v_call: TRBV28
j_call: TRBJ2-2
cdr3_nt: TGTGCCAGCAGTTTCCCCTCGGGGGGCCCGAACACCGGGGAGCTGTTTTTT
cdr3_aa: CASSFPSGGPNTGELFF

d_call: -
clone_size: -
v_call: TRBV5-1
j_call: TRBJ1-5
cdr3_nt: TGCGCCAGCAGCTCGACAGGCCATGATCAGCCCCAGCATTTT
cdr3_aa: CASSSTGHDQPQHF

d_call: -
clone_size: many
v_call: TRBV11-3
j_call: TRBJ2-1
cdr3_nt: TGTGCCAGCAGCTTAGGATCGGCAGCGGCCAATGAGCAGTTCTTC
cdr3_aa: CASSLGSAAANEQFF

d_call: TRBD1
clone_size: many
v_call: TRBV7-2
j_call: TRBJ2-1
cdr3_nt: TGTGCCAGCTCCGGGGACAGTTCCCGCAATGAGCAGTTCTTC
cdr3_aa: CASSGDSSRNEQFF

d_call: -
clone_size: -
v_call: TRBV27
j_call: TRBJ1-2
cdr3_nt: TGTGCCAGCAGTTTGGCAGGGGCTAGTGGCTACACCTTC
cdr3_aa: CASSLAGASGYTF

d_call: -
clone_size: many
v_call: TRBV20-1
j_call: TRBJ1-5
cdr3_nt: TGCAGTGCTAGAGATCGAGGGGATCAGCCCCAGCATTTT
cdr3_aa: CSARDRGDQPQHF

d_call: -
clone_size: -
v_call: TRBV6-2/TRBV6-3
j_call: TRBJ2-1
cdr3_nt: TGTGCCAGCAGTGTTAGGGAGGCCCCCGTAGGGGAGCAGTTCTTC
cdr3_aa: CASSVREAPVGEQFF

d_call: TRBD2
clone_size: many
v_call: TRBV12-3/TRBV12-4
j_call: TRBJ2-1
cdr3_nt: TGTGCCAGCAGTTTAGGAACTAGCGGGAGATTCTACAATGAGCAGTTCTTC
cdr3_aa: CASSLGTSGRFYNEQFF

d_call: -
clone_size: -
v_call: TRBV5-1
j_call: TRBJ1-1
cdr3_nt: TGCGCCAGCAGCCCAGACAGTCCCAGATTGAACACTGAAGCTTTCTTT
cdr3_aa: CASSPDSPRLNTEAFF

d_call: -
clone_size: many
v_call: TRBV30
j_call: TRBJ1-6
cdr3_nt: TGTGCCTGGAAGCAGGATTATTCACCCCTCCACTTT
cdr3_aa: CAWKQDYSPLHF

d_call: -
clone_size: -
v_call: TRBV15
j_call: TRBJ2-1
cdr3_nt: TGTGCCACCAGCCTACATTCCCTTTCGGGTGAGCAGTTCTTC
cdr3_aa: CATSLHSLSGEQFF

d_call: TRBD1
clone_size: -
v_call: TRBV29-1
j_call: TRBJ2-7
cdr3_nt: TGCAGCGTTGTTACGGGACAGAGCTCCTACGAGCAGTACTTC
cdr3_aa: CSVVTGQSSYEQYF

d_call: TRBD2
clone_size: few
v_call: TRBV19
j_call: TRBJ2-2
cdr3_nt: TGTGCCAGTAGTATAGAGCGGGGGACCAACACCGGGGAGCTGTTTTTT
cdr3_aa: CASSIERGTNTGELFF

d_call: -
clone_size: many
v_call: TRBV11-3
j_call: TRBJ2-1
cdr3_nt: TGTGCCAGTTACGGGGGAAATGAGCAGTTCTTC
cdr3_aa: CASYGGNEQFF

d_call: TRBD1
clone_size: -
v_call: TRBV20-1
j_call: TRBJ2-5
cdr3_nt: TGCAGTGCTAGAGATTCTCGACAGGGCCCCTTTGAGAGAGAGACCCAGTACTTC
cdr3_aa: CSARDSRQGPFERETQYF

d_call: -
clone_size: many
v_call: TRBV5-1
j_call: TRBJ2-1
cdr3_nt: TGCGCCAGCAGTTCTAGGGGGAGCAATGAGCAGTTCTTC
cdr3_aa: CASSSRGSNEQFF

d_call: TRBD2
clone_size: many
v_call: TRBV12-3/TRBV12-4
j_call: TRBJ2-3
cdr3_nt: TGTGCCAGCAGTTCCTCCGGGACTAGCGGGAGGCGCGATACGCAGTATTTT
cdr3_aa: CASSSSGTSGRRDTQYF

d_call: -
clone_size: many
v_call: TRBV5-5
j_call: TRBJ1-5
cdr3_nt: TGTGCCAGCAGCTTGAGTACCCCAAATCAGCCCCAGCATTTT
cdr3_aa: CASSLSTPNQPQHF

d_call: TRBD1
clone_size: few
v_call: TRBV15
j_call: TRBJ1-2
cdr3_nt: TGTGCCACCAGCAGGCACCGACAGGGCTATGGCTACACCTTC
cdr3_aa: CATSRHRQGYGYTF

d_call: -
clone_size: -
v_call: TRBV18
j_call: TRBJ2-4
cdr3_nt: TGTGCCAGCTCATCGCAGGGTAGCCCCAAAAACATTCAGTACTTC
cdr3_aa: CASSSQGSPKNIQYF

d_call: -
clone_size: many
v_call: TRBV11-2
j_call: TRBJ2-5
cdr3_nt: TGTGCCAGCAGCTTAAGTGCTACTCAACCGACCCAGTACTTC
cdr3_aa: CASSLSATQPTQYF

d_call: TRBD1
clone_size: many
v_call: TRBV6-2/TRBV6-3
j_call: TRBJ2-7
cdr3_nt: TGTGCCAGTCGCCGAACAGGGGGCGGAAGGTACGAGCAGTACTTC
cdr3_aa: CASRRTGGGRYEQYF

d_call: -
clone_size: many
v_call: TRBV6-2/TRBV6-3
j_call: TRBJ2-1
cdr3_nt: TGTGCCAGCAATCGGGACCTGTACAATGAGCAGTTCTTC
cdr3_aa: CASNRDLYNEQFF

d_call: -
clone_size: many
v_call: TRBV5-8
j_call: TRBJ2-1
cdr3_nt: TGTGCCAGCAGCGTACAGGGATTCCATGAGCAGTTCTTC
cdr3_aa: CASSVQGFHEQFF

d_call: -
clone_size: many
v_call: TRBV12-3/TRBV12-4
j_call: TRBJ1-1
cdr3_nt: TGTGCCAGCAGTTCGACCCCCGGGGGAACTGAAGCTTTCTTT
cdr3_aa: CASSSTPGGTEAFF

d_call: -
clone_size: many
v_call: TRBV12-3/TRBV12-4
j_call: TRBJ1-2
cdr3_nt: TGTGCCAGCAGTTCAAGATATAACTATGGCTACACCTTC
cdr3_aa: CASSSRYNYGYTF

d_call: -
clone_size: many
v_call: TRBV7-2
j_call: TRBJ1-2
cdr3_nt: TGTGCCAGCAGCCCGACAGTTAACTATGGCTACACCTTC
cdr3_aa: CASSPTVNYGYTF

d_call: -
clone_size: few
v_call: TRBV29-1
j_call: TRBJ1-1
cdr3_nt: TGCAGCGCCGTCAGGGGTGTGAACACTGAAGCTTTCTTT
cdr3_aa: CSAVRGVNTEAFF

d_call: -
clone_size: few
v_call: TRBV6-1
j_call: TRBJ2-5
cdr3_nt: TGTGCCAGCAGTGGGGGGGGGCCCTTACACTTC
cdr3_aa: CASSGGGPLHF

d_call: -
clone_size: many
v_call: TRBV7-8
j_call: TRBJ1-1
cdr3_nt: TGTGCCAGCAGCTTAGGACGGAAGCTTGAAGCTTTCTTT
cdr3_aa: CASSLGRKLEAFF